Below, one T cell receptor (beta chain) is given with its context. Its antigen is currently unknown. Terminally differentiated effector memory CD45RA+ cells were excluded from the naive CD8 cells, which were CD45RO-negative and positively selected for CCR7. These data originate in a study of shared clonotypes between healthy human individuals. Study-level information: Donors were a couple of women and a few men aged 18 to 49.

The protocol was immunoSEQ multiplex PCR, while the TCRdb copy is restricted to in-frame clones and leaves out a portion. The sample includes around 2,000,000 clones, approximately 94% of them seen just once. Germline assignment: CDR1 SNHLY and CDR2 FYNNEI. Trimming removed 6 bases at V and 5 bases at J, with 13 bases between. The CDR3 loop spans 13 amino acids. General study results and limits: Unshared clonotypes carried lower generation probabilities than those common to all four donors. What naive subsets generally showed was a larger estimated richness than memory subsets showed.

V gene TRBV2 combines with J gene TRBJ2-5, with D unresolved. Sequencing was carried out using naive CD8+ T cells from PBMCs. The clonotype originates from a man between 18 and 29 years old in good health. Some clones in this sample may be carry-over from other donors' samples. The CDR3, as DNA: TGTGCCAGCAGAGTCCGGGCTGTGGAGACCCAGTACTTC. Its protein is CASRVRAVETQYF.